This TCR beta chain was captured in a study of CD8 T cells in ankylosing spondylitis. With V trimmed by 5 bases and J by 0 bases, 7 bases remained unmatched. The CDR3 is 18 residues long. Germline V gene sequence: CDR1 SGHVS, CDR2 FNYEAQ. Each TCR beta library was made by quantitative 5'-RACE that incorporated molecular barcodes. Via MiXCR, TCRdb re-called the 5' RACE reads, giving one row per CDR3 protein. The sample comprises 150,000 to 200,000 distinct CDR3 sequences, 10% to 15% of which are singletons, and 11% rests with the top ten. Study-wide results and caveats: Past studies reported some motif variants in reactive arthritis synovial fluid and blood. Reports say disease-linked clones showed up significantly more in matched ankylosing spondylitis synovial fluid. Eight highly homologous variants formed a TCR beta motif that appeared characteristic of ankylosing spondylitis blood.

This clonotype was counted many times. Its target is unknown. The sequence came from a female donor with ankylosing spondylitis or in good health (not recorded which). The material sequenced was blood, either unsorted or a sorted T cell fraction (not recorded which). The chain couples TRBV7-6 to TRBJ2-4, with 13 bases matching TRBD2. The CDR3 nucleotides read TGTGCCAGCAGCAGGACTAGCGGGAGAGGGGTAGCCAAAAACATTCAGTACTTC. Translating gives CASSRTSGRGVAKNIQYF.